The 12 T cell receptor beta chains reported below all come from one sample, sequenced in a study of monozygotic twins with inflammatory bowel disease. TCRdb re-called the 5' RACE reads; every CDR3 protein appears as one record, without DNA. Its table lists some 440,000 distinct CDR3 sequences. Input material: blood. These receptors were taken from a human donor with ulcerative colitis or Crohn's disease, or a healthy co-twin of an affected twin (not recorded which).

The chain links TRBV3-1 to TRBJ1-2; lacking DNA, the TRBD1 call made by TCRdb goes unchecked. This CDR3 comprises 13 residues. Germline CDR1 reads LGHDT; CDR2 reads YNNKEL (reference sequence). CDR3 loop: CASSQRTGNGYTF.

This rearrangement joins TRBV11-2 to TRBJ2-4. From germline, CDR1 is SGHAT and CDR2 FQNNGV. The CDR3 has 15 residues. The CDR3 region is CASSLDTVAKNIQYF. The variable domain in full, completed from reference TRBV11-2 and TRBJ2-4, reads EAGVAQSPRYKIIEKRQSVAFWCNPISGHATLYWYQQILGQGPKLLIQFQNNGVVDDSQLPKDRFSAERLKGVDSTLKIQPAKLEDSAVYLCASSLDTVAKNIQYFGAGTRLSVL.

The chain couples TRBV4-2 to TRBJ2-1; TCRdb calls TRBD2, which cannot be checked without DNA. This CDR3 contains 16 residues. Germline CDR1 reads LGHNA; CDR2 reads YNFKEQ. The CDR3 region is CASSLVAGGPNNEQFF.

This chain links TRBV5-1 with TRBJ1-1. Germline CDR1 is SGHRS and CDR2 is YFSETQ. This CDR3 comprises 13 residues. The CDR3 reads CASSLGPLGEAFF.

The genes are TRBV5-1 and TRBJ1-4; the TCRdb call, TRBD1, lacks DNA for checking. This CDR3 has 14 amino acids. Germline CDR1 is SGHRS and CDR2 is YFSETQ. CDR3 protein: CASSLADRAEKLFF.

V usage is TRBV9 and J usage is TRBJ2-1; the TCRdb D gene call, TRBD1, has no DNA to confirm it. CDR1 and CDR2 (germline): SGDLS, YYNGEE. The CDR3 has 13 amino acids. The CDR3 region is CASSVATRGEQFF.

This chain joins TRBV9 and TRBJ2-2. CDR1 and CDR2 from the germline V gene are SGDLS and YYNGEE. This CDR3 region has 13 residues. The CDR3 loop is CASSVPMTGELFF.

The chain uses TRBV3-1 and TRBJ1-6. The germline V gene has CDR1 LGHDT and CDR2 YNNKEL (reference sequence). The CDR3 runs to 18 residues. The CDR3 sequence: CASSQDTSSSSYNSPLHF.

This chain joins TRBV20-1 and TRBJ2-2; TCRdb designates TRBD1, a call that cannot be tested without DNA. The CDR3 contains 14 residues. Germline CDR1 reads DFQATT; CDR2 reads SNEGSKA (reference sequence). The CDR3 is CSARDAAGGLRLFF.

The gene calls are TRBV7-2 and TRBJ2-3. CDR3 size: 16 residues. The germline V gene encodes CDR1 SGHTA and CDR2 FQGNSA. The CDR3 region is CASSLAAAASTDTQYF.

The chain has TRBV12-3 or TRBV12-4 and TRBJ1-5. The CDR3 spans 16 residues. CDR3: CAIRLGLRGSDQPQHF.

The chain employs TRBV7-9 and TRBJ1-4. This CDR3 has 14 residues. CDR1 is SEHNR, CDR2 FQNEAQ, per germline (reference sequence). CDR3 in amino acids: CASSFGQGGEKLFF. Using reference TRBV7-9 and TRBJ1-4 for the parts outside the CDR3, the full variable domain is DTGVSQNPRHKITKRGQNVTFRCDPISEHNRLYWYRQTLGQGPEFLTYFQNEAQLEKSRLLSDRFSAERPKGSFSTLEIQRTEQGDSAMYLCASSFGQGGEKLFFGSGTQLSVL.